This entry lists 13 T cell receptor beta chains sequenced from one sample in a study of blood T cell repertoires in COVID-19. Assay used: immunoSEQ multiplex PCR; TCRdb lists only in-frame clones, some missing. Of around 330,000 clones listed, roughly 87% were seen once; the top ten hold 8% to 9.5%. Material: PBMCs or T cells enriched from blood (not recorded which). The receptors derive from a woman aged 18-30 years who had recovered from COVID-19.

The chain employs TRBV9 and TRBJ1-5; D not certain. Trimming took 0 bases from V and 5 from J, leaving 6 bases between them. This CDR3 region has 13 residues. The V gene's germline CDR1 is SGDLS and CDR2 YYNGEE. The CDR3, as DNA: TGTGCCAGCAGCGTAGGAACAGATCAGCCCCAGCATTTT. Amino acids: CASSVGTDQPQHF.

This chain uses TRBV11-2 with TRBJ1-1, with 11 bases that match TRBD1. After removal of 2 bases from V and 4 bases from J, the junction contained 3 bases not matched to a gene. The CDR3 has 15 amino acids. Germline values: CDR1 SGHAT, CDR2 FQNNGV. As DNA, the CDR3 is TGTGCCAGCAGCTTATACGGACAGGGGGCCACTGAAGCTTTCTTT. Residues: CASSLYGQGATEAFF.

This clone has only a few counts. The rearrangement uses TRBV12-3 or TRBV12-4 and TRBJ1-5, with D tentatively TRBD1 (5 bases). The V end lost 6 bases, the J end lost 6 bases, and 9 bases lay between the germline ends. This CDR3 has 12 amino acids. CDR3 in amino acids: CASRSGAQPQHF. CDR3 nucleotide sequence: TGTGCCAGCAGATCTGGGGCTCAGCCCCAGCATTTT.

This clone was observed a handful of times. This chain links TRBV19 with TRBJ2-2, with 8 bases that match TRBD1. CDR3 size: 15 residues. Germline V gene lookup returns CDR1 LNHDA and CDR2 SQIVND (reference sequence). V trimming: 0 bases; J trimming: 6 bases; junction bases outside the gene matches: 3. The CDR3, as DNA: TGTGCCAGTAGTATAGACCTACAGGGGGCCGGGGAGCTGTTTTTT. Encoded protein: CASSIDLQGAGELFF.

The CDR3 bases are TGTGCCAGCAGCTTAAGAGGGAGGAATGAGCAGTTCTTC. Its protein is CASSLRGRNEQFF. The chain joins TRBV7-3 to TRBJ2-1; D possibly corresponds to TRBD2 (6 bases). V dropped 1 base and J dropped 7 bases, with 8 bases sitting between them. The CDR3 consists of 13 residues. Germline loops: CDR1 SGHTA, CDR2 FQGTGA.

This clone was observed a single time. CDR3 coding DNA: TGTGCCAGCAGGTTTCAGGGGTCAGGAGCTTTCTTT. Encoded protein: CASRFQGSGAFF. The chain carries TRBV2 and TRBJ1-1, with TRBD1 as a possible D gene (6 bases). This CDR3 is 12 amino acids long. Between the trimmed V and J ends, which lost 6 bases and 10 bases, there was a span of 15 bases. CDR1 is SNHLY, CDR2 FYNNEI, per germline.

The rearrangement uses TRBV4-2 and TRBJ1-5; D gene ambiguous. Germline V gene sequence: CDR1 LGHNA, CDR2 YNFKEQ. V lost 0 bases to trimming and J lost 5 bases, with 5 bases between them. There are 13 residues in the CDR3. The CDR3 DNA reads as TGTGCCAGCAGCCAAGATCGAGATCAGCCCCAGCATTTT. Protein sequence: CASSQDRDQPQHF.

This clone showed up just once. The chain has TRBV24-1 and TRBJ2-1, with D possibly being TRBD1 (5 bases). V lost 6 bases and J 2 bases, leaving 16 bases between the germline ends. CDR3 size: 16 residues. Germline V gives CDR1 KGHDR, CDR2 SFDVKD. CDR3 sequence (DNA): TGTGCCACCAGTAACCTTGACAGCCTAACCTACAATGAGCAGTTCTTC. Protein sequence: CATSNLDSLTYNEQFF.

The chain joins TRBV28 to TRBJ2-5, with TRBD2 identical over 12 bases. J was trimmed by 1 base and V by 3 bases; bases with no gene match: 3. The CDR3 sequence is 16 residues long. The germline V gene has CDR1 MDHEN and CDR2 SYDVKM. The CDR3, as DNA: TGTGCCAGCAGTTTGGGACTAGCGGGCTTCCAAGAGACCCAGTACTTC. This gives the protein CASSLGLAGFQETQYF.

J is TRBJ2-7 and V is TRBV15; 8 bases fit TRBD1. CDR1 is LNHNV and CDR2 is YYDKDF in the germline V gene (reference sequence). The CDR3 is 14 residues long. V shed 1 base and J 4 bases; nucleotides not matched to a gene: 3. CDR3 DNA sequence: TGTGCCACCAGCAGAGGGACAGGGATATACGAGCAGTACTTC. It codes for CATSRGTGIYEQYF.

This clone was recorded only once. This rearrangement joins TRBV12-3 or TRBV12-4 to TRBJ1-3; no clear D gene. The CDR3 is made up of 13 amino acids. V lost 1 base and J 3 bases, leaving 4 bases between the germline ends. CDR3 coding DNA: TGTGCCAGCAGTTTAGATCTTGGAAACACCATATATTTT. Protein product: CASSLDLGNTIYF.

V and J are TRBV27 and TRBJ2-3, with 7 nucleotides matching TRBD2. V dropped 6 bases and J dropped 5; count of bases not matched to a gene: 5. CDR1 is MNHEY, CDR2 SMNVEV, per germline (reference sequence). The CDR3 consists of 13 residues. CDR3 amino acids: CASRRTSEDTQYF. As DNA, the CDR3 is TGTGCCAGCAGACGGACTAGTGAAGATACGCAGTATTTT.

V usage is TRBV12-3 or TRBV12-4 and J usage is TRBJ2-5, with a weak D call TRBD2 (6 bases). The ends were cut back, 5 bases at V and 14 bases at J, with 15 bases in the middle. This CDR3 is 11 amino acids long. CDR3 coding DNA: TGTGCCAGCAGTAGCCGGGGGACCTATTACTTC. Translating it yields CASSSRGTYYF.